What follows are 30 T cell receptor beta chains derived from one specimen sequenced in a study of blood T cell repertoires in COVID-19. Using immunoSEQ multiplex PCR, the repertoire was profiled, and TCRdb retains in-frame clones only, with some absent. The data contain about 180,000 clones, 60% to 80% of them singletons. Sequenced sample: PBMCs or T cells enriched from blood (not recorded which). All receptors come from a man in his 60s who had been exposed to COVID-19.

V usage is TRBV7-2 and J usage is TRBJ2-5; the D gene is possibly TRBD2 (6 bases). The germline CDR1 and CDR2 sequences are SGHTA and FQGNSA. CDR3 length: 15 amino acids. V lost 1 base, J lost 1 base, and 10 bases lay in between. DNA of the CDR3: TGTGCCAGCAGCTTAGTCCCGGGAGTCCAAGAGACCCAGTACTTC. Translating it yields CASSLVPGVQETQYF.

The chain links TRBV7-7 to TRBJ1-3; TRBD1 aligns across 11 bases. V lost 5 bases to trimming and J lost 2 bases; unmatched junction nucleotides: 2. This CDR3 has 15 amino acids. The germline CDR1 and CDR2 sequences are SSHAT and FNYEAQ (reference sequence). In DNA form, the CDR3 reads TGTGCCAGCAGCCGGGACAGGGGGGCTGGAAACACCATATATTTT. Translation: CASSRDRGAGNTIYF.

This rearrangement joins TRBV11-2 to TRBJ2-4; D may be TRBD2 (5 bases). Germline CDR1 reads SGHAT; CDR2 reads FQNNGV. The CDR3 totals 16 residues. The V and J ends lost 6 bases and 7 bases respectively, with 22 bases between them. The CDR3 DNA is TGTGCCAGCAGACCCCTTAGTGAGGGAATTGGGAACATTCAGTACTTC. Translation gives CASRPLSEGIGNIQYF.

The chain combines TRBV18 with TRBJ2-7, with 12 bases fitting TRBD2. The CDR3 totals 17 residues. After removal of 4 bases from V and 5 bases from J, the junction contained 12 bases not matched to a gene. Germline CDR1 reads KGHSH; CDR2 reads LQKENI. CDR3 residues: CASSRPRLAGDPHEQYF. The CDR3 nucleotides are TGTGCCAGCTCACGACCCCGACTAGCGGGAGACCCCCACGAGCAGTACTTC.

V gene TRBV24-1 combines with J gene TRBJ2-3; TRBD2 matches at 8 bases. Germline CDR1 is KGHDR and CDR2 is SFDVKD. V dropped 0 bases and J dropped 1; count of bases not matched to a gene: 2. The CDR3 extends over 16 amino acids. The CDR3 region is CATSDLDGRGTDTQYF. DNA for the CDR3: TGTGCCACCAGTGATTTGGACGGGAGGGGCACAGATACGCAGTATTTT.

This chain's CDR3 is CAWSEYQGAFNQPQHF. In DNA, the CDR3 is TGTGCCTGGAGTGAATACCAGGGGGCTTTCAATCAGCCCCAGCATTTT. The chain employs TRBV30 and TRBJ1-5; TRBD1 matches at 8 bases. The CDR3 has 16 amino acids. In germline, CDR1 is GTSNPN, CDR2 SVGIG (reference sequence). V shed 1 base and J 3 bases; nucleotides not matched to a gene: 8. Filled out from reference TRBV30 and TRBJ1-5, the complete variable domain reads SQTIHQWPATLVQPVGSPLSLECTVEGTSNPNLYWYRQAAGRGLQLLFYSVGIGQISSEVPQNLSASRPQDRQFILSSKKLLLSDSGFYLCAWSEYQGAFNQPQHFGDGTRLSIL.

This rearrangement joins TRBV7-2 to TRBJ1-2; 7 bases agree with TRBD1. The junction had 4 bases not matched to a gene; V was cut back by 4 bases and J by 2 bases. The CDR3 has 14 amino acids. Germline CDR1 SGHTA, CDR2 FQGNSA. CDR3 region: CASSSGGWNYGYTF. The CDR3 DNA follows: TGTGCCAGCAGCTCAGGGGGATGGAACTATGGCTACACCTTC.

The rearrangement links TRBV6-5 to TRBJ2-3; 9 nucleotides line up with TRBD2. The length of the CDR3 is 15 residues. CDR1 and CDR2 from the germline V gene are MNHEY and SVGAGI. V was pared by 5 bases and J by 3 bases, with 6 bases of the junction left unmatched. The CDR3 protein is CASSSSGSSTDTQYF. CDR3 nucleotides: TGTGCCAGCAGTAGTAGCGGGAGTAGTACAGATACGCAGTATTTT.

In DNA, the CDR3 is TGTGCCAGCGTCGAGGACAGAAACTATGGCTACACCTTC. It yields the protein CASVEDRNYGYTF. This chain links TRBV2 with TRBJ1-2, with a tentative D call TRBD1 (6 bases). The CDR3 has 13 residues. Per the germline V gene, CDR1 is SNHLY and CDR2 is FYNNEI. V lost 8 bases and J lost 2, with 12 bases in between.

The chain uses TRBV7-2 and TRBJ2-7, with 9 bases identical to TRBD1. The CDR3 runs to 16 residues. Trimming cost V 0 bases and J 3 bases; bases outside gene matches: 6. From germline, CDR1 is SGHTA and CDR2 FQGNSA. For the CDR3, the DNA is TGTGCCAGCAGCTTAGCTTCCGGGACAGGGATCTACGAGCAGTACTTC. Residues: CASSLASGTGIYEQYF.

This clone has a single count. The chain has TRBV5-4 and TRBJ2-1; the match to TRBD2 covers 9 bases. The CDR3 is 15 amino acids. V lost 1 base and J lost 6; bases outside the gene matches: 5. Germline values: CDR1 SGHNT, CDR2 YYREEE (reference sequence). The CDR3 DNA reads as TGTGCCAGCAGCTTGCGCGGGAGGGCCCCCAATGAGCAGTTCTTC. Protein: CASSLRGRAPNEQFF.

The V gene is TRBV5-6, the J gene TRBJ2-5, with a possible D match to TRBD2 (6 bases). The germline CDR1 and CDR2 sequences are SGHDT and YYEEEE. The CDR3 covers 14 residues. Trimming cost V 3 bases and J 5 bases, with 14 bases left between them. CDR3 DNA sequence: TGTGCCAGCAGCTCTAGAGGTGCGGGGGAGACCCAGTACTTC. Protein product: CASSSRGAGETQYF.

The rearrangement joins TRBV19 to TRBJ2-1; 8 bases are a match to TRBD2. The CDR3 has 17 residues. Germline assignment: CDR1 LNHDA and CDR2 SQIVND (reference sequence). Trimming took 1 base from V and 3 from J; bases not matched to a gene: 8. Written as DNA, the CDR3 is TGTGCCAGTAGTATAGGGCGAACTAGCGGAAGCTACAATGAGCAGTTCTTC. The encoded protein is CASSIGRTSGSYNEQFF. Filled out from reference TRBV19 and TRBJ2-1, the complete variable domain reads DGGITQSPKYLFRKEGQNVTLSCEQNLNHDAMYWYRQDPGQGLRLIYYSQIVNDFQKGDIAEGYSVSREKKESFPLTVTSAQKNPTAFYLCASSIGRTSGSYNEQFFGPGTRLTVL.

The genes are TRBV5-1 and TRBJ2-7; the D gene is possibly TRBD2 (6 bases). The V and J ends lost 2 bases and 4 bases respectively, with 16 bases between them. Germline values: CDR1 SGHRS, CDR2 YFSETQ. The CDR3 length is 15 residues. CDR3 coding DNA: TGCGCCAGCAGCTTTGGAGGGGCAAAGGAATACGAGCAGTACTTC. Amino acid sequence: CASSFGGAKEYEQYF.

This clone was found once. The rearrangement uses TRBV11-2 and TRBJ1-1; 8 bases line up with TRBD1. The CDR3 has 17 residues. The germline V gene has CDR1 SGHAT and CDR2 FQNNGV. After removal of 6 bases from V and 3 bases from J, the junction contained 15 bases not matched to a gene. The CDR3 region is CASRFSLGQGGDTEAFF. CDR3 nucleotide sequence: TGTGCCAGCAGATTTTCCCTCGGACAGGGCGGTGACACTGAAGCTTTCTTT. The variable domain in full, with the rest retrieved from reference TRBV11-2 and TRBJ1-1, is EAGVAQSPRYKIIEKRQSVAFWCNPISGHATLYWYQQILGQGPKLLIQFQNNGVVDDSQLPKDRFSAERLKGVDSTLKIQPAKLEDSAVYLCASRFSLGQGGDTEAFFGQGTRLTVV.

This clone was counted a few times. The V call is TRBV12-3 or TRBV12-4, the J call TRBJ2-7; D perhaps matches TRBD1 (6 bases). V gave up 3 bases and J gave up 3 bases, with 6 bases separating them. CDR3 length equals 12 residues. CDR3 region: CASSFRGYEQYF. The CDR3 DNA follows: TGTGCCAGCAGTTTCAGGGGCTACGAGCAGTACTTC.

There are a few counts of this clone. The chain has TRBV9 and TRBJ2-1; D perhaps matches TRBD2 (6 bases). Germline V gene data show CDR1 as SGDLS and CDR2 as YYNGEE. CDR3 length: 15 amino acids. V was trimmed by 1 base and J by 4 bases, leaving 12 bases between them. The CDR3 spells CASSVYGSGYNEQFF. CDR3 coding DNA: TGTGCCAGCAGCGTATATGGTAGCGGATACAATGAGCAGTTCTTC.

This clone was picked up a small number of times. V usage is TRBV14 and J usage is TRBJ1-5; D gene ambiguous. The length of the CDR3 is 13 residues. Germline CDR1 and CDR2: SGHDN and FVKESK. The V end was cut by 4 bases, the J end by 9 bases, with 13 bases between. CDR3 loop: CASSPSPGMPQHF. Here the CDR3 DNA reads TGTGCCAGCAGCCCTAGCCCCGGCATGCCCCAGCATTTT.

The J gene is TRBJ1-3, the V gene TRBV5-1; a weak D match, TRBD1 (5 bases). Trimming removed 4 bases from V and 4 bases from J, with 15 bases in between. CDR1 is SGHRS, CDR2 YFSETQ, per germline. The CDR3 contains 15 residues. The CDR3, as DNA: TGCGCCAGCAGCCCCGGGGGGGGTTCCGGAAACACCATATATTTT. The encoded protein is CASSPGGGSGNTIYF.

V is TRBV6-5 and J is TRBJ2-5; D gene unclear. Trimming left V 4 bases short and J 3 bases short, with 12 bases between. CDR3 size: 14 residues. Per germline, CDR1 MNHEY and CDR2 SVGAGI. The CDR3 sequence is CASSFLGGKETQYF. CDR3 coding DNA: TGTGCCAGCAGTTTCTTAGGCGGAAAAGAGACCCAGTACTTC.

The chain employs TRBV30 and TRBJ1-1; D gene uncertain. The CDR3 length is 11 residues. V lost 5 bases and J 10 bases, leaving 14 bases between the germline ends. The germline gives CDR1 GTSNPN, CDR2 SVGIG (reference sequence). The CDR3 bases are TGTGCCTGGCTGAAGCCTCTAATAGCTTTCTTT. Encoded protein: CAWLKPLIAFF.

This clone was observed once. The CDR3, as DNA: TGTGCCAGCAGTCTAGCGGGAGAGACAGATACGCAGTATTTT. This gives the protein CASSLAGETDTQYF. This chain joins TRBV6-4 and TRBJ2-3; 10 bases agree with TRBD2. The CDR3 has 14 residues. In germline, CDR1 is MRHNA, CDR2 SNTAGT. V lost 5 bases and J lost 3; bases outside the gene matches: 2.

This clone showed up just once. The chain couples TRBV7-3 to TRBJ1-1; D is ambiguous. Germline lookup yields CDR1 SGHTA and CDR2 FQGTGA. The CDR3 spans 13 residues. Trimming removed 6 bases at V and 4 bases at J, with 12 bases between. CDR3: CASRLGLGTEAFF. The CDR3 DNA is TGTGCCAGCAGACTGGGCCTGGGCACTGAAGCTTTCTTT.

The chain is built from TRBV11-3 and TRBJ2-7, with 7 positions matching TRBD1. The CDR3 has 12 residues. Trimming cost V 5 bases and J 7 bases; bases outside gene matches: 5. The V gene's germline CDR1 is SGHNT and CDR2 YENEEA. The chain's CDR3 is CASSPDREEQYF. CDR3 DNA: TGTGCCAGCAGCCCAGACAGGGAGGAGCAGTACTTC.

This chain links TRBV6-5 with TRBJ1-5; tentatively, D is TRBD1 (6 bases). The CDR3 sequence is 13 residues long. Trimming left V 5 bases short and J 6 bases short, with 11 bases between. Germline CDR1 MNHEY, CDR2 SVGAGI. The CDR3 nucleotides are TGTGCCAGCAGTCGGCAAGGGGGTCAGCCCCAGCATTTT. Residues: CASSRQGGQPQHF.

This clone has a handful of counts. The chain is built from TRBV19 and TRBJ2-5; 11 positions agree with TRBD2. The V gene end was trimmed by 3 bases and the J gene end by 4 bases; junction bases not matched to a gene: 10. The CDR3 sequence is 17 residues long. Germline CDR1 is LNHDA and CDR2 is SQIVND (reference sequence). CDR3 nucleotides: TGTGCCAGTAGTATTAGAACTAGCGGGAGTTCCGGAGAGACCCAGTACTTC. Translating gives CASSIRTSGSSGETQYF.

This clone was detected only once. One end of the junction fails to match germline, which may point to a read error. J is TRBJ2-2 and V is TRBV23-1, with D maybe TRBD2 (5 bases). TRBV23-1 is an ORF, and what it does is uncertain. The CDR3 is 14 amino acids. CDR3 sequence: CASSHGDEHRGAVF. In DNA form, the CDR3 reads TGCGCCAGCAGTCACGGAGACGAACACCGGGGAGCTGTTTTT.

This clone was seen a single time. The chain joins TRBV6-2 or TRBV6-3 to TRBJ1-5; 9 bases are shared with TRBD1. CDR3 size: 15 residues. V lost 4 bases, J lost 0 bases, and 1 base stayed unmatched. From germline, CDR1 is MNHEY and CDR2 SVGEGT. The CDR3 coding sequence is TGTGCCAGCAGTTGGACAGGGGTTAGCAATCAGCCCCAGCATTTT. It specifies CASSWTGVSNQPQHF.

This chain's CDR3 is CASSRGTPQETQYF. In DNA form, the CDR3 reads TGTGCCAGCAGTCGGGGGACCCCCCAAGAGACCCAGTACTTC. The rearrangement joins TRBV27 to TRBJ2-5; possibly TRBD2 for D (6 bases). V was shortened by 5 bases and J by 1 base, with 11 bases between the two germline ends. The CDR3 has 14 residues. The germline V gene has CDR1 MNHEY and CDR2 SMNVEV (reference sequence).

The chain is built from TRBV27 and TRBJ1-3, with D uncertain. This CDR3 spans 15 amino acids. The V gene's germline CDR1 is MNHEY and CDR2 SMNVEV (reference sequence). V dropped 2 bases and J dropped 1 base, with 9 bases sitting between them. The CDR3 DNA follows: TGTGCCAGCAGTTTAGAGGGAGGGTCTGGAAACACCATATATTTT. It is translated as CASSLEGGSGNTIYF.